This T cell receptor beta chain stems from a study of T cell repertoires in cytomegalovirus infection. This CDR3 spans 15 amino acids. In germline, CDR1 is SGHVS, CDR2 FNYEAQ. V was shortened by 2 bases and J by 4 bases, with 13 bases between the two germline ends. This clonotype was detected many times. TCRdb processed the reads anew with MiXCR; each CDR3 protein has one entry. The table includes roughly 640,000 distinct CDR3 sequences, less than 25% detected once. This TCR was sampled from a human donor in good health (CMV status not recorded). Some clones in this sample may be carry-over from other donors' samples. The chain couples TRBV7-6 to TRBJ2-3, with D hard to call. The sample was CD8+ T cells from PBMCs. CDR3 protein: CASSLYSRYADTQYF. The CDR3 DNA is TGTGCCAGCAGCTTATATTCGAGATACGCAGATACGCAGTATTTT.